One sample yielded the 8 T cell receptor beta chains listed below, sequenced in a study of OX40 agonist ivuxolimab in advanced cancers. Some clones are missing from TCRdb's copy, which holds only in-frame ones; the method was immunoSEQ multiplex PCR. The sample includes roughly 48,000 clones, about 81% of them seen just once. Specimen: CD4+ or CD8+ T cells sorted from blood, collected in a trial of the OX40 agonist ivuxolimab. The receptors shown here come from an adult with an advanced solid tumor such as melanoma, head and neck, liver or kidney cancer.

The genes are TRBV2 and TRBJ1-1; D gene ambiguous. The CDR3 has 12 amino acids. V shed 3 bases and J shed 10 bases, with 12 bases lying between them. The germline CDR1 and CDR2 sequences are SNHLY and FYNNEI. Written as DNA, the CDR3 is TGTGCCAGCAGTGATCCCAGCTTTGGAGCTTTCTTT. Translation: CASSDPSFGAFF.

The chain is built from TRBV5-1 and TRBJ2-1, with 7 bases identical to TRBD2. Germline CDR1 and CDR2: SGHRS and YFSETQ. The CDR3 has 17 residues. J gave up 0 bases and V 5 bases, and 11 bases lay outside the gene matches. CDR3 in amino acids: CASSPTSGGPSYNEQFF. The CDR3 bases are TGCGCCAGCAGTCCAACTTCGGGAGGCCCCTCCTACAATGAGCAGTTCTTC.

The V gene is TRBV30, the J gene TRBJ1-2, with a weak D call TRBD1 (6 bases). Germline assignment: CDR1 GTSNPN and CDR2 SVGIG (reference sequence). Trimming removed 2 bases from V and 8 bases from J, with 9 bases in between. The CDR3 runs 11 residues. The CDR3 nucleotides read TGTGCCTGGAGTCCAGGGGAGGGCTACACCTTC. It translates to CAWSPGEGYTF.

Worth noting for this clone: At one end the junction does not follow the germline gene, possibly because of a read error. The rearrangement uses TRBV7-7 and TRBJ2-7; maybe TRBD2 (5 bases). Germline V lookup: CDR1 SSHAT, CDR2 FNYEAQ (reference sequence). The CDR3 extends over 12 amino acids. The CDR3 nucleotides read TGTGCTAGCAGCTTTACTAGTCACGAGCAGTACTTC. This encodes CASSFTSHEQYF.

The rearrangement uses TRBV5-1 and TRBJ2-5, with D uncertain. The germline CDR1 and CDR2 sequences are SGHRS and YFSETQ. V was shortened by 4 bases and J by 4 bases, with 5 bases between the two germline ends. This CDR3 is built from 11 residues. DNA for the CDR3: TGCGCCAGCAGCACCACAGAGACCCAGTACTTC. This encodes CASSTTETQYF.

The chain couples TRBV27 to TRBJ2-7; 7 bases align to TRBD2. The CDR3 is 16 residues long. Trimming took 4 bases from V and 2 from J; bases not matched to a gene: 11. Germline V gene lookup returns CDR1 MNHEY and CDR2 SMNVEV (reference sequence). CDR3 bases: TGTGCCAGCAGTTCCGAGCTAGCGGTTTTACCCTACGAGCAGTACTTC. This sequence encodes CASSSELAVLPYEQYF.

The chain joins TRBV4-1 to TRBJ2-1, with D possibly called TRBD1 or TRBD2 (5 bases each). CDR1 is MGHRA, CDR2 YSYEKL, per germline. CDR3 length: 17 amino acids. The V end was cut by 1 base, the J end by 4 bases, with 17 bases between. DNA of the CDR3: TGCGCCAGCAGCCAAGGCCGGGGACGAGACCAATACAATGAGCAGTTCTTC. It specifies CASSQGRGRDQYNEQFF.

J is TRBJ1-6 and V is TRBV19; D ambiguous. The CDR3 extends over 15 amino acids. Trimming took 5 bases from V and 6 from J, leaving 14 bases between them. The germline V gene has CDR1 LNHDA and CDR2 SQIVND (reference sequence). CDR3 sequence reads: CASSARRRINSPLHF. The DNA of the CDR3 is TGTGCCAGTAGTGCGCGGCGCCGAATTAATTCACCCCTCCACTTT.